These 10 T cell receptor beta chains share one sample of origin, sequenced in a study of blood T cell repertoires in COVID-19. The method was immunoSEQ multiplex PCR; TCRdb's version includes in-frame clones alone and lacks a portion of them. This table has around 340,000 clones, over 70% appearing once. Sequencing was carried out using peripheral blood. Source of these receptors: a man aged 25 to 40 with active or convalescent COVID-19.

The J gene is TRBJ2-2, the V gene TRBV18; D gene uncertain. V was clipped by 1 base and J by 0 bases, with 6 bases between them. Germline V CDR1 and CDR2: KGHSH, LQKENI. This CDR3 region has 15 residues. CDR3 in amino acids: CASSPRQTNTGELFF. CDR3 nucleotide sequence: TGTGCCAGCTCACCACGGCAAACGAACACCGGGGAGCTGTTTTTT. The variable domain in full, completed from reference TRBV18 and TRBJ2-2, reads NAGVMQNPRHLVRRRGQEARLRCSPMKGHSHVYWYRQLPEEGLKFMVYLQKENIIDESGMPKERFSAEFPKEGPSILRIQQVVRGDSAAYFCASSPRQTNTGELFFGEGSRLTVL.

This rearrangement joins TRBV6-5 to TRBJ2-7; 8 bases are a match to TRBD1. The CDR3 has 15 amino acids. Trimming removed 0 bases from V and 4 bases from J; junction bases left unmatched: 5. The germline V gene has CDR1 MNHEY and CDR2 SVGAGI. CDR3 DNA sequence: TGTGCCAGCAGTTACTCGAACAGGGGGGCGTACGAGCAGTACTTC. This codes for CASSYSNRGAYEQYF.

The V gene is TRBV30, the J gene TRBJ1-1, with D possibly TRBD1 on 6 matching bases. The CDR3 consists of 14 residues. Germline CDR1 reads GTSNPN; CDR2 reads SVGIG (reference sequence). V lost 3 bases to trimming and J lost 0 bases, with 11 bases between them. CDR3 protein: CAWRGDIMNTEAFF. In DNA, the CDR3 is TGTGCCTGGAGAGGGGACATCATGAACACTGAAGCTTTCTTT.

The rearrangement uses TRBV6-2 or TRBV6-3 and TRBJ1-5; D not resolved. The CDR3 length is 14 residues. V was trimmed by 2 bases and J by 8 bases, leaving 13 bases between them. The germline CDR1 and CDR2 sequences are MNHEY and SVGEGT. In DNA, the CDR3 is TGTGCCAGCAGTTACGGGCAGATAGTGAAGCCCCAGCATTTT. Translating it yields CASSYGQIVKPQHF.

The count of this clone is one. The rearrangement joins TRBV3-1 (or the pseudogene TRBV3-2) to TRBJ2-1, with 10 nucleotides matching TRBD1. This CDR3 contains 15 residues. V was pared by 4 bases and J by 5 bases, with 5 bases of the junction left unmatched. The germline CDR1 and CDR2 sequences are LGHDT and YNNKEL (reference sequence). The CDR3 nucleotides read TGTGCCAGCAGCCCGCCGGGACAGGGGAACAATGAGCAGTTCTTC. Its translation: CASSPPGQGNNEQFF.

The table lists this clone with a count of one. The V gene is TRBV6-5, the J gene TRBJ2-7; 9 bases map to TRBD1. The CDR3 length is 11 residues. Trimming removed 11 bases from V and 4 bases from J; junction bases left unmatched: 3. The germline V gene has CDR1 MNHEY and CDR2 SVGAGI. DNA of the CDR3: TGTGCCGGGGGACAGGGTTACGAGCAGTACTTC. It is translated as CAGGQGYEQYF.

The chain carries TRBV7-2 and TRBJ2-1; the D gene is possibly TRBD2 (5 bases). CDR3 size: 14 residues. V lost 2 bases to trimming and J lost 14 bases, with 19 bases between them. The V gene's germline CDR1 is SGHTA and CDR2 FQGNSA. The chain's CDR3 is CASSLTYRGPREFF. CDR3 bases: TGTGCCAGCAGCTTAACATATCGCGGACCGAGGGAGTTCTTC.

This rearrangement joins TRBV24-1 to TRBJ2-1, with 12 bases aligning to TRBD2. V shed 4 bases, J shed 7 bases, and the junction held 7 bases outside the gene matches. Germline V CDR1 and CDR2: KGHDR, SFDVKD. The CDR3 totals 16 residues. In DNA form, the CDR3 reads TGTGCCACCAGTGAGTCGACTAGCGGGGGAAATAATGAGCAGTTCTTC. The encoded protein is CATSESTSGGNNEQFF.

This clone was seen once. The J gene is TRBJ1-6, the V gene TRBV6-5; D is unresolved. Per the germline V gene, CDR1 is MNHEY and CDR2 is SVGAGI. With 6 bases removed from V and 8 bases from J, the gap between germline ends came to 14 bases. The CDR3 loop spans 14 amino acids. In DNA, the CDR3 is TGTGCCAGCAGGGTAGTAGTTTTGGATTCACCCCTCCACTTT. Its translation is CASRVVVLDSPLHF.

The rearrangement uses TRBV12-3 or TRBV12-4 and TRBJ1-5; D gene uncertain. V was clipped by 4 bases and J by 4 bases, with 5 bases between them. The CDR3 runs to 12 residues. CDR3 residues: CASSSGNQPQHF. CDR3 DNA sequence: TGTGCCAGCAGTTCCGGGAATCAGCCCCAGCATTTT.